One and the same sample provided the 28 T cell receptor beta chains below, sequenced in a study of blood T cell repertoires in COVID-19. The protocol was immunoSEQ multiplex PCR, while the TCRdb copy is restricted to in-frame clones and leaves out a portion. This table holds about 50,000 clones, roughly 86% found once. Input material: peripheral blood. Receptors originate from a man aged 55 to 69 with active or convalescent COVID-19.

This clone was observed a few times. This CDR3 is CATAGQGVTDTQYF. Here the CDR3 DNA reads TGTGCCACTGCGGGACAGGGGGTGACAGATACGCAGTATTTT. This chain links TRBV27 with TRBJ2-3, with 11 bases fitting TRBD1. With V trimmed by 10 bases and J by 3 bases, 6 bases remained unmatched. The CDR3 contains 14 residues. The V gene's germline CDR1 is MNHEY and CDR2 SMNVEV (reference sequence).

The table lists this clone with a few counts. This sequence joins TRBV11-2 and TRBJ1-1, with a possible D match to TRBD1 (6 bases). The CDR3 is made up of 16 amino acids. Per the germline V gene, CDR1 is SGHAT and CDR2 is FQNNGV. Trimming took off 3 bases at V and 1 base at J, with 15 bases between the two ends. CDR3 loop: CASSLSSGAENTEAFF. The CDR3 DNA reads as TGTGCCAGCAGCTTGAGCTCAGGGGCGGAGAACACTGAAGCTTTCTTT.

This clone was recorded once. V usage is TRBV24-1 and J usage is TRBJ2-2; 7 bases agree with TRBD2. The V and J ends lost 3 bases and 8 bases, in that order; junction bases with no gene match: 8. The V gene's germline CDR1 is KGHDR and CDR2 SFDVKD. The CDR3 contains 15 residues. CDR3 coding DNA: TGTGCCACCAGTGATCCGCCGGGAGGCACGGGGGAGCTGTTTTTT. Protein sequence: CATSDPPGGTGELFF.

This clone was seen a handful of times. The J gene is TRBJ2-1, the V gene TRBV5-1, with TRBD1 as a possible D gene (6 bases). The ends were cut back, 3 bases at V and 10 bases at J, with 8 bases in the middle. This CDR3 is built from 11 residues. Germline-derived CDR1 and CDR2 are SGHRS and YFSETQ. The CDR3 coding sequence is TGCGCCAGCAGCTACGGACAGGAGCAGTTCTTC. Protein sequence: CASSYGQEQFF.

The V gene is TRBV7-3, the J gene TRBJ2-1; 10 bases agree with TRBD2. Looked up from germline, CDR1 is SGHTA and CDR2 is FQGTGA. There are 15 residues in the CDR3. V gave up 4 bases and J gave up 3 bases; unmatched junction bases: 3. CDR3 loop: CASSSSGGYYNEQFF. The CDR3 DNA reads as TGTGCCAGCAGCTCTAGCGGGGGCTACTACAATGAGCAGTTCTTC.

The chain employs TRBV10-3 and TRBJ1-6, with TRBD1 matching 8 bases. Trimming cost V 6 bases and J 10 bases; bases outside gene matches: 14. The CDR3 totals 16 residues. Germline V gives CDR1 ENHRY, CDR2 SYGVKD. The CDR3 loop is CAIRAPGQDFGSPLHF. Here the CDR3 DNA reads TGTGCCATCAGGGCTCCGGGACAGGATTTTGGCTCACCCCTCCACTTT.

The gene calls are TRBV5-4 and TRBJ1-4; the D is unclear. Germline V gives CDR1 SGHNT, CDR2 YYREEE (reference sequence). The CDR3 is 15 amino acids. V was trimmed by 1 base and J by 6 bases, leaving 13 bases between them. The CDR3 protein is CASSLFGRADEKLFF. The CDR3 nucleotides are TGTGCCAGCAGCTTGTTCGGACGAGCGGATGAAAAACTGTTTTTT.

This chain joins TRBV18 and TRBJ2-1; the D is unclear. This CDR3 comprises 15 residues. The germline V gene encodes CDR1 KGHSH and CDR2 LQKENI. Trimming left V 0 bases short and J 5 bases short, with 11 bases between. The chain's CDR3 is CASSPPVNRNNEQFF. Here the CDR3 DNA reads TGTGCCAGCTCACCACCTGTCAACAGAAACAATGAGCAGTTCTTC.

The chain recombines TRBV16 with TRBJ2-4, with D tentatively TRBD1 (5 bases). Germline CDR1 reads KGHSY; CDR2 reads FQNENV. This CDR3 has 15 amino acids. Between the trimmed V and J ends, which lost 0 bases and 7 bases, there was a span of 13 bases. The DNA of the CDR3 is TGTGCCAGCAGCCAATCTAGGCCTGCAGGGAACATTCAGTACTTC. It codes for CASSQSRPAGNIQYF.

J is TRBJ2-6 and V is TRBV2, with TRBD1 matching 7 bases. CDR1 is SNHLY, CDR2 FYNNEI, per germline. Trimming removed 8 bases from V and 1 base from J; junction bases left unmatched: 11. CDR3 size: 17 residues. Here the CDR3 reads CASQGRQGRSGANVLTF. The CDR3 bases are TGTGCCAGCCAGGGGAGACAGGGTCGGTCTGGGGCCAACGTCCTGACTTTC.

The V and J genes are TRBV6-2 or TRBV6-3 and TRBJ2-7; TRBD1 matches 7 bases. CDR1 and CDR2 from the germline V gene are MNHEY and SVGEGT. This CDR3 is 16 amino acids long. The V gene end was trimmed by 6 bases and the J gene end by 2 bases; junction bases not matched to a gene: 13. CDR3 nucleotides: TGTGCCAGCAGGCCTTCCTCCGGGACAGCCACCTACGAGCAGTACTTC. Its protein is CASRPSSGTATYEQYF.

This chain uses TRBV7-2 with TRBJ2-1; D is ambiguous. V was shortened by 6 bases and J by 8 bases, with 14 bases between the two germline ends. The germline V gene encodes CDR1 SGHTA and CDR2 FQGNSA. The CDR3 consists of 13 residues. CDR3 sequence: CASRYITAHEQFF. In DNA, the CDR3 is TGTGCCAGCAGATATATTACAGCACATGAGCAGTTCTTC. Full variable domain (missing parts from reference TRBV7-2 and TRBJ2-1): GAGVSQSPSNKVTEKGKDVELRCDPISGHTALYWYRQSLGQGLEFLIYFQGNSAPDKSGLPSDRFSAERTGGSVSTLTIQRTQQEDSAVYLCASRYITAHEQFFGPGTRLTVL.

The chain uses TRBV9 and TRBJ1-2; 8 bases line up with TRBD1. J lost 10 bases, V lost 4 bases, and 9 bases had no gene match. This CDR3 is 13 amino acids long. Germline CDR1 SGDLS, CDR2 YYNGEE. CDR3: CASSSPGQDVYTF. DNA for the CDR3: TGTGCCAGCAGCTCACCGGGACAGGATGTCTACACCTTC.

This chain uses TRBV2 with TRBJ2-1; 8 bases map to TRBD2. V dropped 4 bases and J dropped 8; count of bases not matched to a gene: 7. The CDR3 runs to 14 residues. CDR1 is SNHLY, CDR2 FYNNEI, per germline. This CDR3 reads CASSVGTRGYEQFF. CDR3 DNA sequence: TGTGCCAGCAGTGTCGGGACTAGGGGCTATGAGCAGTTCTTC. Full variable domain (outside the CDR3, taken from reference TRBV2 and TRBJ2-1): EPEVTQTPSHQVTQMGQEVILRCVPISNHLYFYWYRQILGQKVEFLVSFYNNEISEKSEIFDDQFSVERPDGSNFTLKIRSTKLEDSAMYFCASSVGTRGYEQFFGPGTRLTVL.

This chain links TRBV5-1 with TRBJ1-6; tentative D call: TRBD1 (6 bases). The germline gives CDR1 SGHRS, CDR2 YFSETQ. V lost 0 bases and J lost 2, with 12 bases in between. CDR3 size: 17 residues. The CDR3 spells CASSLEQGLPYNSPLHF. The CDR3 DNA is TGCGCCAGCAGCTTGGAACAGGGTCTTCCCTATAATTCACCCCTCCACTTT. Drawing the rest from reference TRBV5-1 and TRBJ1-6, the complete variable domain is KAGVTQTPRYLIKTRGQQVTLSCSPISGHRSVSWYQQTPGQGLQFLFEYFSETQRNKGNFPGRFSGRQFSNSRSEMNVSTLELGDSALYLCASSLEQGLPYNSPLHFGNGTRLTVT.

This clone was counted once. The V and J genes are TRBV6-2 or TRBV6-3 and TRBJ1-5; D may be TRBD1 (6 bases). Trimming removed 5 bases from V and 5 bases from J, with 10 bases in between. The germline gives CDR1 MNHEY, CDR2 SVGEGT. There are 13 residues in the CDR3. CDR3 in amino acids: CASSKPGDQPQHF. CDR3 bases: TGTGCCAGCAGTAAACCAGGGGATCAGCCCCAGCATTTT.

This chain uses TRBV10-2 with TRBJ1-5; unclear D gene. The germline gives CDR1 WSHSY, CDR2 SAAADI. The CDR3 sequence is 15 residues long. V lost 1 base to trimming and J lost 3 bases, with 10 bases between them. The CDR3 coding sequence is TGCGCCAGCAGTGAGTACGGTCCCCACAATCAGCCCCAGCATTTT. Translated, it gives CASSEYGPHNQPQHF.

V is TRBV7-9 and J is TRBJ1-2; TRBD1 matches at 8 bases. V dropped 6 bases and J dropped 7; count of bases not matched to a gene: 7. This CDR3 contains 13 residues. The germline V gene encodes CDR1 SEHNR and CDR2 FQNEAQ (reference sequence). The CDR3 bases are TGTGCCAGCAGTACAGGGGGAATCTCTGGCTACACCTTC. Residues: CASSTGGISGYTF.

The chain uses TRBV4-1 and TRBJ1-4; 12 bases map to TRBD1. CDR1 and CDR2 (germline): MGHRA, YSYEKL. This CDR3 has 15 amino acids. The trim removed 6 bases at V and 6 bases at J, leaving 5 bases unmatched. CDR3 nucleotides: TGCGCCAGCAGTAGTAGGGACAGGGGGCATGAAAAACTGTTTTTT. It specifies CASSSRDRGHEKLFF.

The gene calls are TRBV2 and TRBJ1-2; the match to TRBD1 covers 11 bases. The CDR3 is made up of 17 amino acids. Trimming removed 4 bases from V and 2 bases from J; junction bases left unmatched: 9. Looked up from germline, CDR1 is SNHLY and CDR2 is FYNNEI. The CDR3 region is CASSVRTGGASNYGYTF. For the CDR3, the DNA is TGTGCCAGCAGTGTCCGGACAGGGGGCGCCTCGAACTATGGCTACACCTTC.

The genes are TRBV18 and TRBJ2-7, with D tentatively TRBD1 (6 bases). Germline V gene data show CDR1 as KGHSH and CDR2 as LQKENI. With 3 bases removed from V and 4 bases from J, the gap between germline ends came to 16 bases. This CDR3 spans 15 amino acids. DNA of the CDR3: TGTGCCAGCTCACCGGGGCAGGGGTCGCAATACGAGCAGTACTTC. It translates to CASSPGQGSQYEQYF.

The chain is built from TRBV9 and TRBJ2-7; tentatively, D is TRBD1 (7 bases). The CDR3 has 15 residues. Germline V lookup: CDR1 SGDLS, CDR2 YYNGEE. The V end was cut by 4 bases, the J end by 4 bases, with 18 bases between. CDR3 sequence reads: CASSPGGQGGYEQYF. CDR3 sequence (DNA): TGTGCCAGCAGCCCAGGGGGGCAAGGTGGGTACGAGCAGTACTTC. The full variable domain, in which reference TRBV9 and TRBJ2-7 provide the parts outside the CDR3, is DSGVTQTPKHLITATGQRVTLRCSPRSGDLSVYWYQQSLDQGLQFLIQYYNGEERAKGNILERFSAQQFPDLHSELNLSSLELGDSALYFCASSPGGQGGYEQYFGPGTRLTVT.

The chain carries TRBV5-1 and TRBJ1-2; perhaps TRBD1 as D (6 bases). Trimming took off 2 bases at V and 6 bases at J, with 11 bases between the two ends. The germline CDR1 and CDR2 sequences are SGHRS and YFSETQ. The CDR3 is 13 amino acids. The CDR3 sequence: CASSLGDTNGYTF. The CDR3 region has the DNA TGCGCCAGCAGCTTAGGGGACACTAATGGCTACACCTTC.

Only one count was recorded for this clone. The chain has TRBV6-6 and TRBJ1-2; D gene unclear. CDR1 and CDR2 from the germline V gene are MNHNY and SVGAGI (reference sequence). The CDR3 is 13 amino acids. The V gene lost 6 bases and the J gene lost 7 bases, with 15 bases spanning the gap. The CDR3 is CASSETPAGGYTF. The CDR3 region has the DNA TGTGCCAGCAGCGAGACCCCGGCGGGTGGCTACACCTTC.

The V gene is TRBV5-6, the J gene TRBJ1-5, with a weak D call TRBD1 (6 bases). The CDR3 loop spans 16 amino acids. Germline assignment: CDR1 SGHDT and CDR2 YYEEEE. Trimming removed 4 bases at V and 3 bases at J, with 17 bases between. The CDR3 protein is CASSQTGYLNNQPQHF. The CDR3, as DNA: TGTGCCAGCAGCCAAACAGGGTATTTGAACAATCAGCCCCAGCATTTT.

CDR3 nucleotide sequence: TGTGCCAGCAGTCCCGGGACAGGGGGTAACTATGGCTACACCTTC. The encoded protein is CASSPGTGGNYGYTF. The J gene is TRBJ1-2, the V gene TRBV27; 11 bases agree with TRBD1. The CDR3 extends over 15 amino acids. CDR1 is MNHEY, CDR2 SMNVEV, per germline (reference sequence). Trimming cost V 5 bases and J 1 base; bases outside gene matches: 3.

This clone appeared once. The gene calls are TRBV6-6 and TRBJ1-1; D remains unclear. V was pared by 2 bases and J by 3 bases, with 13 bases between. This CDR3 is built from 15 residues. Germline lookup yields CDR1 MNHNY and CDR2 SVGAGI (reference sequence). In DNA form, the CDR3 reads TGTGCCAGCAGTTACCCATCTAAGAGGGACACTGAAGCTTTCTTT. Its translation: CASSYPSKRDTEAFF.

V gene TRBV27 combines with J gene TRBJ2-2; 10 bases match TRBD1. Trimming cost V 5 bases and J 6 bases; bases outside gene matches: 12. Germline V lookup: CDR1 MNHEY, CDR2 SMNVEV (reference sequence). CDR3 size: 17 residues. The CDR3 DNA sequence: TGTGCCAGCAGTCTCCCTCTCGGGACAGGGGTACCCGGGGAGCTGTTTTTT. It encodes CASSLPLGTGVPGELFF.